This TCR beta chain came from a study of blood T cell repertoires in COVID-19. As for the study in general: Both acute and convalescent COVID-19 samples were obtained from the United States, Italy and Spain. The analysed material was cDNA or gDNA that came from T cells, B-cell-depleted T cells, or PBMCs.

The CDR3 length is 12 residues. Germline V gene sequence: CDR1 MDHEN, CDR2 SYDVKM. V lost 3 bases to trimming and J lost 7 bases, with 6 bases between them. Patients of the Seattle cohort, enrolled during active infection, were followed longitudinally. Original data processing: Quantification of nucleated cells was approximated via reference gene primer amplification. Produced via immunoSEQ multiplex PCR; TCRdb's table is partial and in-frame only. That table furnishes V, J and clone size, whereas the DNA furnished D and trimming. The table records about 24,000 clones, under 85% of them present only once.

The chain couples TRBV28 to TRBJ1-4; D not resolved. The sequence was obtained from a man in his fifties or sixties with COVID-19, enrolled during active disease. Sequencing used peripheral blood. The CDR3: CASSLLGEKLFF. For the CDR3, the DNA is TGTGCCAGCAGTTTGCTCGGTGAAAAACTGTTTTTT.